Presented here are 6 T cell receptor beta chains from one specimen sequenced in a study of cytomegalovirus exposure and HLA in healthy donors. With 60 Vbeta and 13 Jbeta primers, the PCR was carried out. Repertoires were generated with immunoSEQ multiplex PCR, while TCRdb's copy carries only in-frame clones and drops some. The sample records some 170,000 clones, just under 80% being singletons. Input material: PBMCs. Source of these receptors: a man between 18 and 35 years old in good health and CMV-seropositive.

The chain links TRBV15 to TRBJ2-5, with D possibly TRBD2 on 5 matching bases. The CDR3 extends over 15 amino acids. Germline values: CDR1 LNHNV, CDR2 YYDKDF (reference sequence). The germline V and J ends were trimmed by 0 bases and 2 bases, with 10 bases remaining between them. CDR3 coding DNA: TGTGCCACCAGCAGAGATCCTGGACTGCAAGAGACCCAGTACTTC. Encoded protein: CATSRDPGLQETQYF. Drawing the rest from reference TRBV15 and TRBJ2-5, the complete variable domain is DAMVIQNPRYQVTQFGKPVTLSCSQTLNHNVMYWYQQKSSQAPKLLFHYYDKDFNNEADTPDNFQSRRPNTSFCFLDIRSPGLGDTAMYLCATSRDPGLQETQYFGPGTRLLVL.

The chain is built from TRBV5-6 and TRBJ2-1; 9 bases match TRBD2. Germline trimming cut 2 bases from V and 7 bases from J; bases unmatched to any gene: 10. The CDR3 is 16 amino acids. Germline loops: CDR1 SGHDT, CDR2 YYEEEE. The CDR3 here is CASSFGFSGSQNEQFF. CDR3 nucleotide sequence: TGTGCCAGCAGCTTCGGTTTTAGCGGGAGTCAGAATGAGCAGTTCTTC. The full variable domain, completed using reference TRBV5-6 and TRBJ2-1, is DAGVTQSPTHLIKTRGQQVTLRCSPKSGHDTVSWYQQALGQGPQFIFQYYEEEERQRGNFPDRFSGHQFPNYSSELNVNALLLGDSALYLCASSFGFSGSQNEQFFGPGTRLTVL.

In its sample, this clone was seen once. V gene TRBV5-4 combines with J gene TRBJ2-7; 9 bases are a match to TRBD1. In germline, CDR1 is SGHNT, CDR2 YYREEE (reference sequence). This CDR3 is built from 13 residues. The ends lost 5 bases at V and 7 bases at J; junction bases unmatched: 7. The CDR3 protein is CASRHRTGVEQYF. The CDR3 DNA follows: TGTGCCAGCAGACACCGGACAGGGGTAGAGCAGTACTTC.

The rearrangement joins TRBV28 to TRBJ1-1, with D tentatively TRBD1 (6 bases). Trimming left V 6 bases short and J 6 bases short, with 14 bases between. Germline assignment: CDR1 MDHEN and CDR2 SYDVKM. This CDR3 is 13 amino acids long. As DNA, the CDR3 is TGTGCCAGCAGGACCTCGGGGGGCCCTGAAGCTTTCTTT. This encodes CASRTSGGPEAFF.

The chain combines TRBV11-2 with TRBJ2-1; tentative D call: TRBD2 (6 bases). V was cut by 5 bases and J by 9 bases, with 11 bases left in between. Germline CDR1 reads SGHAT; CDR2 reads FQNNGV. The CDR3 length is 12 residues. CDR3 loop: CASSPGSGEQFF. Here the CDR3 DNA reads TGTGCCAGCAGCCCCGGGAGTGGTGAGCAGTTCTTC.

Only one count was recorded for this clone. The rearrangement links TRBV5-1 to TRBJ1-1, with 7 bases fitting TRBD1. From germline, CDR1 is SGHRS and CDR2 YFSETQ. The V gene end was trimmed by 4 bases and the J gene end by 1 base; junction bases not matched to a gene: 7. The length of the CDR3 is 15 residues. The CDR3 sequence is CASSGRQGENTEAFF. In DNA form, the CDR3 reads TGCGCCAGCAGCGGTAGACAGGGAGAGAACACTGAAGCTTTCTTT.